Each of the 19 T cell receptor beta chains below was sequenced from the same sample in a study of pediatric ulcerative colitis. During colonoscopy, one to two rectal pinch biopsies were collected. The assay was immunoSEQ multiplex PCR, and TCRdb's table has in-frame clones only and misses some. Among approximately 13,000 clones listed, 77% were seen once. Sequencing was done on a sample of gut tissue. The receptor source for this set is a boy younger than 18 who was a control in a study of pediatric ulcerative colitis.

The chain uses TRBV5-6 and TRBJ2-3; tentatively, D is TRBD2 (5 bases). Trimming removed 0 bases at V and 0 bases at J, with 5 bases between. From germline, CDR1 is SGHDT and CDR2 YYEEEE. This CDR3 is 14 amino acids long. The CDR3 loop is CASSLGTSTDTQYF. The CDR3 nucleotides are TGTGCCAGCAGCTTGGGGACTAGCACAGATACGCAGTATTTT.

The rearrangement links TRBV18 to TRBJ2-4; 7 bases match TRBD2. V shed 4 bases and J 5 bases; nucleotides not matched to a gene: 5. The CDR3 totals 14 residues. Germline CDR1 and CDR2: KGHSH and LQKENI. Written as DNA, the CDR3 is TGTGCCAGCTCACGGGGGGGGAACCAAAACATTCAGTACTTC. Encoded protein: CASSRGGNQNIQYF.

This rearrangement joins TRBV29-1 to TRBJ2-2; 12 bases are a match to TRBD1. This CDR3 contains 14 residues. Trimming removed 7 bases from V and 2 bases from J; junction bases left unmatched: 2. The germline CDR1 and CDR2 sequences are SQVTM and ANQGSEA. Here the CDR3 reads CSAGTGGNTGELFF. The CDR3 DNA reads TGCAGCGCGGGGACAGGGGGCAACACCGGGGAGCTGTTTTTT.

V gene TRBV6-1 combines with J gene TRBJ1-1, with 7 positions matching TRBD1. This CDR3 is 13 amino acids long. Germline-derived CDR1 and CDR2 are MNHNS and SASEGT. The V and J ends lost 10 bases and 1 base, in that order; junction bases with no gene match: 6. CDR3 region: CATAGDRNTEAFF. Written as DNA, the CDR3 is TGTGCCACGGCTGGGGACAGGAACACTGAAGCTTTCTTT.

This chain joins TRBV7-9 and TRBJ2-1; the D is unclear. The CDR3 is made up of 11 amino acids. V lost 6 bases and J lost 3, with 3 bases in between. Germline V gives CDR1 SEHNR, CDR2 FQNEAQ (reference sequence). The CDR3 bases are TGTGCCAGCAGTTTCTACAATGAGCAGTTCTTC. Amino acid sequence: CASSFYNEQFF.

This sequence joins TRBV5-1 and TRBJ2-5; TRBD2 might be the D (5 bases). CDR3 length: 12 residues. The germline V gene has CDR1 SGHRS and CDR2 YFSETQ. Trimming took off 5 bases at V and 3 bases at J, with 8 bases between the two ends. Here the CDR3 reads CASRLEEETQYF. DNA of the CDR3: TGCGCCAGCAGACTAGAAGAAGAGACCCAGTACTTC. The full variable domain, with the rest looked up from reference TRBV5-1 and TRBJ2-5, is KAGVTQTPRYLIKTRGQQVTLSCSPISGHRSVSWYQQTPGQGLQFLFEYFSETQRNKGNFPGRFSGRQFSNSRSEMNVSTLELGDSALYLCASRLEEETQYFGPGTRLLVL.

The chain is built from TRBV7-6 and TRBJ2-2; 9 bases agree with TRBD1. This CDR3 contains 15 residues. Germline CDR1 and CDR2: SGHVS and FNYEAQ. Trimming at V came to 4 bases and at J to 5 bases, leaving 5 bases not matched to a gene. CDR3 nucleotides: TGTGCCAGCAGCTATTCCGGGACAGGGACCGGGGAGCTGTTTTTT. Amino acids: CASSYSGTGTGELFF.

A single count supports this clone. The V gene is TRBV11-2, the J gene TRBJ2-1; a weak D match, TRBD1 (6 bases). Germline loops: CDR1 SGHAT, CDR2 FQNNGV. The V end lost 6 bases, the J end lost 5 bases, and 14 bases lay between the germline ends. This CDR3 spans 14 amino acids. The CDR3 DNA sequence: TGTGCCAGCAGTCCCAACCCAGGGGACAATGAGCAGTTCTTC. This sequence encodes CASSPNPGDNEQFF.

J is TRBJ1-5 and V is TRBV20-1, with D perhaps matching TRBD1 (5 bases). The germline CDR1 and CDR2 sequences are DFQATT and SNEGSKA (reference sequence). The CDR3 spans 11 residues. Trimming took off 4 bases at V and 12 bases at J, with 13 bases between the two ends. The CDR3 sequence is CSAKGDSGQHF. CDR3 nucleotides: TGCAGTGCTAAAGGGGATTCTGGCCAGCATTTT.

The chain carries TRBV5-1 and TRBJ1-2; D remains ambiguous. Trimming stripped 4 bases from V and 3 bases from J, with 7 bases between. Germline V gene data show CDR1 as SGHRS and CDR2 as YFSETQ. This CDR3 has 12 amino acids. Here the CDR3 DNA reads TGCGCCAGCAGCCAATCCTACTATGGCTACACCTTC. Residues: CASSQSYYGYTF. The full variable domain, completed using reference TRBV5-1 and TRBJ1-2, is KAGVTQTPRYLIKTRGQQVTLSCSPISGHRSVSWYQQTPGQGLQFLFEYFSETQRNKGNFPGRFSGRQFSNSRSEMNVSTLELGDSALYLCASSQSYYGYTFGSGTRLTVV.

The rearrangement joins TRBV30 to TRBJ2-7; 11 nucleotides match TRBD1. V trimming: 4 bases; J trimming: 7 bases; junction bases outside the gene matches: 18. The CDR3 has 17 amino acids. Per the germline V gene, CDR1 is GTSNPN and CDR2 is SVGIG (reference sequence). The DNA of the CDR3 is TGTGCCTGGAATGGAGGACAGGGGGCATCTTGGTCGGAGGAGCAGTACTTC. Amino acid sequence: CAWNGGQGASWSEEQYF. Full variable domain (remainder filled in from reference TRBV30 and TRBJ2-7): SQTIHQWPATLVQPVGSPLSLECTVEGTSNPNLYWYRQAAGRGLQLLFYSVGIGQISSEVPQNLSASRPQDRQFILSSKKLLLSDSGFYLCAWNGGQGASWSEEQYFGPGTRLTVT.

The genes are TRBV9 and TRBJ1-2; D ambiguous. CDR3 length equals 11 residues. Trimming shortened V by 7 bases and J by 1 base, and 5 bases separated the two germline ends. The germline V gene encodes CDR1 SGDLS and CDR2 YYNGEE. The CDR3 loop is CASASNYGYTF. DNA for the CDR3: TGTGCCAGCGCCAGTAACTATGGCTACACCTTC.

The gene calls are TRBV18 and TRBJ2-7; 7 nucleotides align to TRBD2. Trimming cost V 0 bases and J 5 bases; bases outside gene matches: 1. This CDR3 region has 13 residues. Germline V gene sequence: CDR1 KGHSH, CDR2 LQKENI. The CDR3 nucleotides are TGTGCCAGCTCACCACCGAGCGGGAACGAGCAGTACTTC. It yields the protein CASSPPSGNEQYF.

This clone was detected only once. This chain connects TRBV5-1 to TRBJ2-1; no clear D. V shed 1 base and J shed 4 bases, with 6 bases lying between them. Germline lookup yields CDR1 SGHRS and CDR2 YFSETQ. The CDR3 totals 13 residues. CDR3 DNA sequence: TGCGCCAGCAGCTTGAGATGGTACAATGAGCAGTTCTTC. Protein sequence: CASSLRWYNEQFF.

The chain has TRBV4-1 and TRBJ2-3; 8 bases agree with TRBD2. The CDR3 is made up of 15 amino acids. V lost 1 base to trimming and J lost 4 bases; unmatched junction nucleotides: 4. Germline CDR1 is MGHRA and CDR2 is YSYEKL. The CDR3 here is CASSQGGGRSDTQYF. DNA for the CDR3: TGCGCCAGCAGCCAAGGGGGCGGGAGGTCAGATACGCAGTATTTT.

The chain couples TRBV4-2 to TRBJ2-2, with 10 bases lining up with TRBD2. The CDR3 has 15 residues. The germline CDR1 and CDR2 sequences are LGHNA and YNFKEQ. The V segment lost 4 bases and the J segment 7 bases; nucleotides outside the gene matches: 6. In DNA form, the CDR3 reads TGTGCCAGCAGCCCTAGCGGGAGTAGTAGCGGGGAGCTGTTTTTT. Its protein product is CASSPSGSSSGELFF.

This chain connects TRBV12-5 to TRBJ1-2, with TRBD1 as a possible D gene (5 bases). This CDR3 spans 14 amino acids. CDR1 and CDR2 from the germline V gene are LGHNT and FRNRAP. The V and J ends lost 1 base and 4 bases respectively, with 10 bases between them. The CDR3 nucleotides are TGTGCTAGTGGTTTGGAACGGGGCACCTATGGCTACACCTTC. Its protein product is CASGLERGTYGYTF.

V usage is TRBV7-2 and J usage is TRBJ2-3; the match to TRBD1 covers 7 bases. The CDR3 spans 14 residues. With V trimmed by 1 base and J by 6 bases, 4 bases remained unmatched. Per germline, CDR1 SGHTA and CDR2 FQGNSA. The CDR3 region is CASSLVTGVDTQYF. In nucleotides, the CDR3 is TGTGCCAGCAGCTTAGTAACAGGGGTTGATACGCAGTATTTT.

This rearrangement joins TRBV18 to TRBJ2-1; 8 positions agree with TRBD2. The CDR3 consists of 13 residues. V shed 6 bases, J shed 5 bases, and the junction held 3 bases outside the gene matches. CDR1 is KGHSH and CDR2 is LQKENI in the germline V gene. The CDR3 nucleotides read TGTGCCAGCTCTCCGGGGGGGAACAATGAGCAGTTCTTC. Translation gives CASSPGGNNEQFF.